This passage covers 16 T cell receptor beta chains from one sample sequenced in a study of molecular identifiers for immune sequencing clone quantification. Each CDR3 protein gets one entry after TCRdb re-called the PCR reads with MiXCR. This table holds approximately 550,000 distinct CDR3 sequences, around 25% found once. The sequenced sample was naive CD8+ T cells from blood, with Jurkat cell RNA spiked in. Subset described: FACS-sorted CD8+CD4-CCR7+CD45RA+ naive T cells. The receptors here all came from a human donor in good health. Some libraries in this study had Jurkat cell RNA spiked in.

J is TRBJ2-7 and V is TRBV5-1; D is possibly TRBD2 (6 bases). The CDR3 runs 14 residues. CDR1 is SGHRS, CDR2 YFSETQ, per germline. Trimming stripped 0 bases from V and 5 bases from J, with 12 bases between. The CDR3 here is CASSLAPGVDEQYF. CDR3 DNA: TGCGCCAGCAGCTTGGCACCGGGGGTCGACGAGCAGTACTTC.

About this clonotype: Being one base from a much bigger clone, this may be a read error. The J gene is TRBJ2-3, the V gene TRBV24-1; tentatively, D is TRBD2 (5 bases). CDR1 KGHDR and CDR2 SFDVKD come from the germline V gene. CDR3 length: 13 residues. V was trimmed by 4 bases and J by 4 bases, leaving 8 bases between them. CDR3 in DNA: TGTGCCACCAGTGACTTCGGGGCAGATACGCAGTATTTT. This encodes CATSDFGADTQYF.

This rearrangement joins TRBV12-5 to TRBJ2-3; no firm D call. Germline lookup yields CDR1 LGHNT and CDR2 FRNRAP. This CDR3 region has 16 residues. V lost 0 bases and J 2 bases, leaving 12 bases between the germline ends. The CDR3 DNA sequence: TGTGCTAGTGGTTTGGTATTTGGGATAAACACAGATACGCAGTATTTT. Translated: CASGLVFGINTDTQYF.

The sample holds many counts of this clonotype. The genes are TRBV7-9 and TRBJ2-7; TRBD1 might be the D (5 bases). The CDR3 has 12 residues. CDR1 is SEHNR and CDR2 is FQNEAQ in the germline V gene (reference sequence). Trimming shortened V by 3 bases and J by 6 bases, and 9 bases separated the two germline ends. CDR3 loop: CASSFSGPEQYF. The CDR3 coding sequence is TGTGCCAGCAGCTTTTCAGGGCCCGAGCAGTACTTC. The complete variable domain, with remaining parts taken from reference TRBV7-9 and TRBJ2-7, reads DTGVSQNPRHKITKRGQNVTFRCDPISEHNRLYWYRQTLGQGPEFLTYFQNEAQLEKSRLLSDRFSAERPKGSFSTLEIQRTEQGDSAMYLCASSFSGPEQYFGPGTRLTVT.

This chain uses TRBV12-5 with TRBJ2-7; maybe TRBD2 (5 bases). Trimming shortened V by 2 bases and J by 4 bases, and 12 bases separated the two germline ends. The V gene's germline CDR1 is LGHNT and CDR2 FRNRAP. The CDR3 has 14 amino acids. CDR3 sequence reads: CASGLPLASYEQYF. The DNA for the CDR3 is TGTGCTAGTGGTTTGCCCCTAGCATCTTACGAGCAGTACTTC.

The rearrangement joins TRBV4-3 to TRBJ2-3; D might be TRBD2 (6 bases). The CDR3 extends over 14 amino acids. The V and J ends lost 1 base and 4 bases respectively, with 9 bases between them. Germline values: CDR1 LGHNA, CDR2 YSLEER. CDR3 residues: CASSQVGEADTQYF. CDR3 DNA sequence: TGCGCCAGCAGCCAAGTGGGGGAGGCAGATACGCAGTATTTT.

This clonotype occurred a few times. The CDR3 DNA reads TGTGCCAGCAGCCAAGTACGGGGACCAGCCTACAATGAGCAGTTCTTC. Its protein product is CASSQVRGPAYNEQFF. The chain recombines TRBV14 with TRBJ2-1; the D gene could be TRBD1 or TRBD2 (5 bases each). V was trimmed by 1 base and J by 2 bases, leaving 12 bases between them. Germline-derived CDR1 and CDR2 are SGHDN and FVKESK. The CDR3 totals 16 residues. The full variable domain, with the rest looked up from reference TRBV14 and TRBJ2-1, is EAGVTQFPSHSVIEKGQTVTLRCDPISGHDNLYWYRRVMGKEIKFLLHFVKESKQDESGMPNNRFLAERTGGTYSTLKVQPAELEDSGVYFCASSQVRGPAYNEQFFGPGTRLTVL.

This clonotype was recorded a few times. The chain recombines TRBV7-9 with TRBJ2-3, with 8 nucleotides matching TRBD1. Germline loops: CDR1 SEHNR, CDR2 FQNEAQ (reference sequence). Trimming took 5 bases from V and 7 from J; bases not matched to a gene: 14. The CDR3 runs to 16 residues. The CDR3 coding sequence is TGTGCCAGCAGCCCCAAGGGACAGGACCGCGAGTATACGCAGTATTTT. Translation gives CASSPKGQDREYTQYF.

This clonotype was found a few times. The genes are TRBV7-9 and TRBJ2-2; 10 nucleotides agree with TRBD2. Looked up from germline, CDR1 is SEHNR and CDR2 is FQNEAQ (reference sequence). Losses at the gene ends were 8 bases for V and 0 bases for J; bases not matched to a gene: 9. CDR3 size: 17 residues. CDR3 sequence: CASGKGLASSNTGELFF. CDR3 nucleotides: TGTGCCAGCGGCAAGGGACTAGCGTCTTCGAACACCGGGGAGCTGTTTTTT.

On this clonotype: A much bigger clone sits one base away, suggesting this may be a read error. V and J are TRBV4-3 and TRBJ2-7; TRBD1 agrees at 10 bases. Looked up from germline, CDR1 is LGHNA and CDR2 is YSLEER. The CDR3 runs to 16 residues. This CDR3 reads CASSQESDRGPYEPYF. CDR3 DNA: TGCGCCAGCAGCCAAGAGAGTGACAGGGGGCCCTACGAGCCGTACTTC.

CDR3 sequence: CASSEGTSGETQYF. The CDR3 DNA is TGCGCCAGCAGTGAAGGTACTAGCGGGGAGACCCAGTACTTC. This chain connects TRBV10-2 to TRBJ2-5; TRBD2 matches 9 bases. CDR3 size: 14 residues. Germline lookup yields CDR1 WSHSY and CDR2 SAAADI. The V gene end was trimmed by 3 bases and the J gene end by 5 bases; junction bases not matched to a gene: 4.

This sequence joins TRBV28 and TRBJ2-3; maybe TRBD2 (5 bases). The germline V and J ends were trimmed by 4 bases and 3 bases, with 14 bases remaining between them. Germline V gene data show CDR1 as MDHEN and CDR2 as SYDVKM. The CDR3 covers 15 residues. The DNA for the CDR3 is TGTGCCAGCAGTTCCGGCGAGGGTGGGACAGATACGCAGTATTTT. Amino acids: CASSSGEGGTDTQYF.

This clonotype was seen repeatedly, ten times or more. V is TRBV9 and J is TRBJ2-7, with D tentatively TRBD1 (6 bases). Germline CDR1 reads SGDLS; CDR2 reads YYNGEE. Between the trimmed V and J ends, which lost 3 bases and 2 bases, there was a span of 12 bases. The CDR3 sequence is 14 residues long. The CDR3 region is CASSERGQTYEQYF. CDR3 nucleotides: TGTGCCAGCAGCGAAAGAGGACAGACCTACGAGCAGTACTTC.

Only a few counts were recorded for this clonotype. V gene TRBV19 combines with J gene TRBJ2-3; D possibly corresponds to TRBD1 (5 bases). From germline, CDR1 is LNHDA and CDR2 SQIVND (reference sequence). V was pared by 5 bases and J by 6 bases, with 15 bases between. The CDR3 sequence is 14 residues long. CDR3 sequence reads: CASSFRQSRDTQYF. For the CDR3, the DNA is TGTGCCAGTAGTTTCCGACAGTCCAGGGATACGCAGTATTTT.

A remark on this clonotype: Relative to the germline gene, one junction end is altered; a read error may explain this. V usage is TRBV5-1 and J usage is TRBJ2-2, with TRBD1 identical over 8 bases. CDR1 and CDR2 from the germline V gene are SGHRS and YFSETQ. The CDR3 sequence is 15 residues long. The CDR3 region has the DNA TGCGCCGGCAGCTTCCCGACAGGGGACACCGGGGAGCTGTTTTTT. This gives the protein CAGSFPTGDTGELFF.

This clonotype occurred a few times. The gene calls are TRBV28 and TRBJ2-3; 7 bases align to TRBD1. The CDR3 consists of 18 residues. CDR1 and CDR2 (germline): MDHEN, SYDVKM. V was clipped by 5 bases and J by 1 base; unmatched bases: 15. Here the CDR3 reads CASSTHSTGSMGTDTQYF. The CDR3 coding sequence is TGTGCCAGCAGTACGCACTCGACAGGGAGTATGGGCACAGATACGCAGTATTTT.